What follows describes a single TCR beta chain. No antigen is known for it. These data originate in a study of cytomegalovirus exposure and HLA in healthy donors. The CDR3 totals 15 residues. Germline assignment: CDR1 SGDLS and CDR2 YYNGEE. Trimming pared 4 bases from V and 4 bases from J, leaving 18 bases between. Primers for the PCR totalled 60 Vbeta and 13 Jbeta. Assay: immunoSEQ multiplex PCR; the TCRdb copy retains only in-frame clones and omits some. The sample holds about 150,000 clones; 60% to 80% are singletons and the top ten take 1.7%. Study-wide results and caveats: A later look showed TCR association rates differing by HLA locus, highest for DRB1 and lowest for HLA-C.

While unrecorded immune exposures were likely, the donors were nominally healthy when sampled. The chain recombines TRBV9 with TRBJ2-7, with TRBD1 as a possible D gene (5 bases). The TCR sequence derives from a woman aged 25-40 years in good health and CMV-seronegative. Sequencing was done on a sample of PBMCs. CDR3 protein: CASSLGAGLTYEQYF. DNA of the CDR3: TGTGCCAGCAGCTTAGGGGCAGGGCTCACTTACGAGCAGTACTTC.